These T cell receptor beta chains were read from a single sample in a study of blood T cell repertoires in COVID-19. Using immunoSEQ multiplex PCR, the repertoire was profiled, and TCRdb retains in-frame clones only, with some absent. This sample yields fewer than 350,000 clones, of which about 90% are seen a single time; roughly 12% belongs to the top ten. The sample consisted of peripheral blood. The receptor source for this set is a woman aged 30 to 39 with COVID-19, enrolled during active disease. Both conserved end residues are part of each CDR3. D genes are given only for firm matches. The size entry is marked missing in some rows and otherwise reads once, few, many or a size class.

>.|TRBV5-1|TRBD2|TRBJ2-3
TGCGCCAGCAGCTTGGTGGGAGCGGGGTACACAGATACGCAGTATTTT
CASSLVGAGYTDTQYF
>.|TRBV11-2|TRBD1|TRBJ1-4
TGTGCCAGCAGCCGTACGGGACAGGCGATTAATGAAAAACTGTTTTTT
CASSRTGQAINEKLFF
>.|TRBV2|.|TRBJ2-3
TGTGCCAGCAGTCCCCTTGGCGGCCTTACAGATACGCAGTATTTT
CASSPLGGLTDTQYF
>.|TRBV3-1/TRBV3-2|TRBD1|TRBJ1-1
TGTGCCAGCAGCCCCCGGGACAGATTGAACACTGAAGCTTTCTTT
CASSPRDRLNTEAFF
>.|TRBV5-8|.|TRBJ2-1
TGTGCCAGCAGCTTGGATTCGTGGCAGGGTACTTACAATGAGCAGTTCTTC
CASSLDSWQGTYNEQFF
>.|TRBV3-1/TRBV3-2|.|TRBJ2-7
TGTGCCAGCAGCCAAGAACCCCTTCCCCCGCGGGGGTACTTC
CASSQEPLPPRGYF
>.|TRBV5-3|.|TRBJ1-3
TGTGCCAGAAGCTCAGATCATGGAAACACCATATATTTT
CARSSDHGNTIYF
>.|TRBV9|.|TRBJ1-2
TGTGCCAGCAGCGCCACAGGGATTTCTAACTATGGCTACACCTTC
CASSATGISNYGYTF
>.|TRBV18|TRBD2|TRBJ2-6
TGTGCCAGCTCACCAATAGCGGGGGTTCTCTCTGGGGCCAACGTCCTGACTTTC
CASSPIAGVLSGANVLTF
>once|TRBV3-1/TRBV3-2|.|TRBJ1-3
TGTGCCAGCACGACGGAGGGGGGAAACACCATATATTTT
CASTTEGGNTIYF
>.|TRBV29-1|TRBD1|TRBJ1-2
TGCAGCGCGACTCCGACAGGGCTTAACTATGGCTACACCTTC
CSATPTGLNYGYTF
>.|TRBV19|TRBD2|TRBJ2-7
TGTGCCAGTAGTATAGGGAGCGGGGGAACCTACGAGCAGTACTTC
CASSIGSGGTYEQYF
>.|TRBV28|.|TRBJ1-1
TGTGCCAGCAGTTTATACTACGACAACACTGAAGCTTTCTTT
CASSLYYDNTEAFF
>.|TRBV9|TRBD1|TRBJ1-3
TGTGCCAGCAGCGCCATCACAGGGGCGGTTGGAAACACCATATATTTT
CASSAITGAVGNTIYF
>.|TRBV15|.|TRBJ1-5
TGTGCCACCAGCAGAGATCCAGGGGCAGGGCAGCCCCAGCATTTT
CATSRDPGAGQPQHF
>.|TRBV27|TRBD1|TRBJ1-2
TGTGCCAGCGTTTCCTCAGGGGGTAGTCACTATGGCTACACCTTC
CASVSSGGSHYGYTF
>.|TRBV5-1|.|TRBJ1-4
TGCGCCAGCAGCAGGGGGACTAATGAAAAACTGTTTTTT
CASSRGTNEKLFF
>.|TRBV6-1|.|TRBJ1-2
TGTGCCAGCAGTGAAGCTGCAGGTGCTTGGTATGGCTACACCTTC
CASSEAAGAWYGYTF
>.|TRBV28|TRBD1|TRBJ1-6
TGTGCCAGCAGAACGCCTGGGACAGGTCTCAATTCACCCCTCCACTTT
CASRTPGTGLNSPLHF
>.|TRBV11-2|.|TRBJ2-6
TGTGCCAGCAGCTTAGTTTCAATCAGCTCTGGGGCCAACGTCCTGACTTTC
CASSLVSISSGANVLTF
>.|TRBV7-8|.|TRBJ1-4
TGTGCCAGCAGCTTAACGCCGCGTAGCCCCCTTAATGAAAAACTGTTTTTT
CASSLTPRSPLNEKLFF
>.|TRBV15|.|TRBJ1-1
TGTGCCACCGGTGACAGAGTGAACACTGAAGCTTTCTTT
CATGDRVNTEAFF
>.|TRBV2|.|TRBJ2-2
TGTGCAGGGGGCGGGGAACACTCCACCGGGGAGCTGTTTTTT
CAGGGEHSTGELFF
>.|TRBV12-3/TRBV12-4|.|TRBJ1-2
TGTGCCAGCAGTTTCGGACAGTCCTATGGCTACACCTTC
CASSFGQSYGYTF
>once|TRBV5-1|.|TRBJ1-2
TGCGCCAGCAGCTTACAGCAAAACTATGGCTACACCTTC
CASSLQQNYGYTF
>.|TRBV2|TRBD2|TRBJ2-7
TGTGCCAGCAGGCGGGGGGGACTACCCCCCTACGAGCAGTACTTC
CASRRGGLPPYEQYF
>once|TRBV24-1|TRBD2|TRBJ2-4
TGTGCCACCATAAAGACTAGCGGGGGAGCCCTAGCCAAAAACATTCAGTACTTC
CATIKTSGGALAKNIQYF
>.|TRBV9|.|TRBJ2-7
TGTGCCAGCAGCGTAGATGACACCGGCGAGCAGTACTTC
CASSVDDTGEQYF
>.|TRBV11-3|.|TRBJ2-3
TGTGCCAGCAGCTTATCGGAGACAGATACGCAGTATTTT
CASSLSETDTQYF
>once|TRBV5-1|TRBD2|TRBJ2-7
TGCGCCAGCAGCTTGTTGATAGCGGGGCCTTACGAGCAGTACTTC
CASSLLIAGPYEQYF
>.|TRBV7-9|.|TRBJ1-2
TGTGCCAGCAGCCCATTCACGCCAGAAACTAACTATGGCTACACCTTC
CASSPFTPETNYGYTF
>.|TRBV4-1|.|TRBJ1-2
TGCGCCAGCAGCCTTGTCAGCGAAGAACCTCCTGAGGGCTACACCTTC
CASSLVSEEPPEGYTF
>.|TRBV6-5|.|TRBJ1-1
TGTGCCAGCAGTCCACTTGGACAGTTGAACACTGAAGCTTTCTTT
CASSPLGQLNTEAFF
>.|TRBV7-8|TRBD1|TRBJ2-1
TGTGCCAGCAGCTTGGCAGGGGGCGCCGGGGATGAGCAGTTCTTC
CASSLAGGAGDEQFF
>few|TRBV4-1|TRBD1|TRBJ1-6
TGCGCCAGCAGCCTGGACAGGGTTTCACCCCTCCACTTT
CASSLDRVSPLHF
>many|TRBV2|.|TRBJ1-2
TGTGCCTCTCGGGGGGGGACACCTCGCTATGGCTACACCTTC
CASRGGTPRYGYTF
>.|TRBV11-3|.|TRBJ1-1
TGTGCCAGCAGCTTAGTGCGACAGGCGCAGGACCCTGAAGCTTTCTTT
CASSLVRQAQDPEAFF
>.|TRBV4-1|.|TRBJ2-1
TGCGCCAGCAGCCAAGGAATGGGCCAGGGCAACAATGAGCAGTTCTTC
CASSQGMGQGNNEQFF
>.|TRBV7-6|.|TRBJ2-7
TGTGCCAGCAGCCCAGGTGGGCGGGTCGGAGCCTACGAGCAGTACTTC
CASSPGGRVGAYEQYF
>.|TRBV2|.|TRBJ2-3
TGTGCCAGCAGGGGGAGAAGCACAGATACGCAGTATTTT
CASRGRSTDTQYF
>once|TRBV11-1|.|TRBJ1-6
TGTGCCAGCAGCCCCATCCCCGGGTCACCCCTCCACTTT
CASSPIPGSPLHF
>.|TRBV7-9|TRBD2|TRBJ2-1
TGTGCCAGCAGCTGGCTAGCGGGGGGCGGGAATGAGCAGTTCTTC
CASSWLAGGGNEQFF
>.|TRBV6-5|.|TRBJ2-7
TGTGCCAGCACCCCGGGAGGAACAGGGGGCTACGAGCAGTACTTC
CASTPGGTGGYEQYF
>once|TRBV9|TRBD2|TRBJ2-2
TGTGCCAGCAGCGTAGGAGGGACTAGCGCGGTCGGGGAGCTGTTTTTT
CASSVGGTSAVGELFF
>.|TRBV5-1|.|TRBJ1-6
TGCGCCAGCAGCTTGGGTCAGGGGTGGTCACCCCTCCACTTT
CASSLGQGWSPLHF
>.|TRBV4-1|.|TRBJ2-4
TGCGCCAGCAGCCACATTTCGACCGGGAAGGCCAAAAACATTCAGTACTTC
CASSHISTGKAKNIQYF
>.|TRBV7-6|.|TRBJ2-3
TGTGCCAGCAGCCAATGGGGGGGGGCCGAGGAAAGAACGCAGTATTTT
CASSQWGGAEERTQYF
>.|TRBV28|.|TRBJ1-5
TGTGCCAGCCGGAGCGGGACCGCGAGTGGGCCCCAGCATTTT
CASRSGTASGPQHF
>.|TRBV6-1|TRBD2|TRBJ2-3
TGTGCCAGCAGTGAAAGTGGACTAGCGGAAGATACGCAGTATTTT
CASSESGLAEDTQYF
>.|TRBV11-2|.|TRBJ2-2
TGTGCCAGCAGCTTAACAGGGAGAGGGAACACCGGGGAGCTGTTTTTT
CASSLTGRGNTGELFF
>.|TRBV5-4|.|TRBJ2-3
TGTGCCAGCAGCTTGGATTCAGGGGCAGATACGCAGTATTTT
CASSLDSGADTQYF
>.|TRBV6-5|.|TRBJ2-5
TGTGCCAGCAGTTACGGACTGGGGGGGACCCAGTACTTC
CASSYGLGGTQYF
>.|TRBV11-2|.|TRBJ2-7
TGTGCCAGCAGCTCCCCCTCCCGGGGTATTAACTACGAGCAGTACTTC
CASSSPSRGINYEQYF
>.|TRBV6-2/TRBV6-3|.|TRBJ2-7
TGTGCCAGCATCCCGACAGGAACTAATTACGAGCAGTACTTC
CASIPTGTNYEQYF
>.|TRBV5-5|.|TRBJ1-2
TGTGCCAGCAGCACAGGACGGATTAACTATGGCTACACCTTC
CASSTGRINYGYTF
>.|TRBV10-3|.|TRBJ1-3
TGTGCCATCAGTGACCCCAGGGGAGATCTTTCTGGAAACACCATATATTTT
CAISDPRGDLSGNTIYF
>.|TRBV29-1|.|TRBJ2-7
TGCAGCGTTAAGGGCGGGGTCTCCTACGAGCAGTACTTC
CSVKGGVSYEQYF